The 26 T cell receptor beta chains below come from one sample, sequenced in a study of T cell responses to AZD1222 COVID-19 vaccine. Repertoires were generated with immunoSEQ multiplex PCR, while TCRdb's copy carries only in-frame clones and drops some. The table shows more than 70,000 clones, with roughly 90% occurring only once. The sample here was peripheral blood, taken 28 days after the second AZD1222 dose. The receptors shown here come from an adult who received the AZD1222 COVID-19 vaccine.

The rearrangement joins TRBV5-1 to TRBJ2-7; 12 nucleotides agree with TRBD2. V gave up 0 bases and J gave up 0 bases; unmatched junction bases: 10. CDR1 is SGHRS, CDR2 YFSETQ, per germline. The CDR3 covers 19 residues. CDR3: CASSLDARRTSGISYEQYF. CDR3 bases: TGCGCCAGCAGCTTGGACGCAAGACGGACTAGCGGGATCTCCTACGAGCAGTACTTC.

This chain connects TRBV28 to TRBJ1-6; tentative D call: TRBD1 (5 bases). CDR1 is MDHEN, CDR2 SYDVKM, per germline. V lost 3 bases and J 9 bases, leaving 12 bases between the germline ends. The CDR3 runs 14 residues. CDR3 protein: CASSFRGELSPLHF. In nucleotides, the CDR3 is TGTGCCAGCAGTTTTCGGGGGGAACTTTCACCCCTCCACTTT.

The gene calls are TRBV28 and TRBJ1-5, with TRBD1 matching over 10 bases. The CDR3 is made up of 14 amino acids. The V gene end was trimmed by 3 bases and the J gene end by 6 bases; junction bases not matched to a gene: 2. CDR1 and CDR2 (germline): MDHEN, SYDVKM. The CDR3, as DNA: TGTGCCAGCAGTTTGGGGACAGGGGCTCAGCCCCAGCATTTT. As protein: CASSLGTGAQPQHF.

The rearrangement uses TRBV12-3 or TRBV12-4 and TRBJ2-7; TRBD2 agrees at 8 bases. The V segment lost 6 bases and the J segment 2 bases; nucleotides outside the gene matches: 3. The CDR3 totals 13 residues. CDR3 coding DNA: TGTGCCAGCAGCTTTAGCGGGGCCTACGAGCAGTACTTC. This codes for CASSFSGAYEQYF.

This chain connects TRBV9 to TRBJ2-1; TRBD1 aligns across 8 bases. Germline V gene sequence: CDR1 SGDLS, CDR2 YYNGEE. There are 13 residues in the CDR3. The trim removed 3 bases at V and 7 bases at J, leaving 3 bases unmatched. CDR3 protein: CASSENRGNEQFF. CDR3 nucleotides: TGTGCCAGCAGCGAAAACAGGGGGAATGAGCAGTTCTTC.

Details on this clone: Sequence at one end of the junction differs from germline and may be a read error. The rearrangement uses TRBV18 and TRBJ2-1; 9 bases fit TRBD1. In germline, CDR1 is KGHSH, CDR2 LQKENI. The CDR3 length is 11 residues. CDR3 in amino acids: CASSPGTGSLF. DNA for the CDR3: TGTGCCAGCTCACCCGGGACAGGGAGCCTCTTC.

This sequence joins TRBV2 and TRBJ2-1; a possible D gene is TRBD1 (6 bases). CDR1 SNHLY and CDR2 FYNNEI come from the germline V gene. The V end lost 7 bases, the J end lost 8 bases, and 12 bases lay between the germline ends. This CDR3 has 12 amino acids. The DNA for the CDR3 is TGTGCCAGCATGGTACAGGGTCATGAGCAGTTCTTC. Translated, it gives CASMVQGHEQFF.

This clone appeared a few times. J is TRBJ1-5 and V is TRBV4-1; 10 nucleotides agree with TRBD1. Germline values: CDR1 MGHRA, CDR2 YSYEKL. The CDR3 extends over 19 amino acids. The ends lost 3 bases at V and 0 bases at J; junction bases unmatched: 11. The CDR3 nucleotides are TGCGCCAGCAGCCAGAGAGAAATGGGGACAGGGGCTAGCAATCAGCCCCAGCATTTT. This codes for CASSQREMGTGASNQPQHF.

The chain joins TRBV7-9 to TRBJ2-7, with D possibly TRBD2 on 6 matching bases. This CDR3 is built from 16 residues. Per germline, CDR1 SEHNR and CDR2 FQNEAQ (reference sequence). V was pared by 0 bases and J by 0 bases, with 12 bases between. DNA of the CDR3: TGTGCCAGCAGCTTAGCGTTACCTAGCGTCTCCTACGAGCAGTACTTC. As protein: CASSLALPSVSYEQYF. The variable domain in full, with the rest retrieved from reference TRBV7-9 and TRBJ2-7, is DTGVSQNPRHKITKRGQNVTFRCDPISEHNRLYWYRQTLGQGPEFLTYFQNEAQLEKSRLLSDRFSAERPKGSFSTLEIQRTEQGDSAMYLCASSLALPSVSYEQYFGPGTRLTVT.

The V and J genes are TRBV9 and TRBJ2-1; TRBD2 aligns across 11 bases. V dropped 3 bases and J dropped 5; count of bases not matched to a gene: 10. The CDR3 extends over 17 amino acids. Germline V gene sequence: CDR1 SGDLS, CDR2 YYNGEE. In DNA form, the CDR3 reads TGTGCCAGCAGCGGAGTAACTGGGACTAGCGGTAACAATGAGCAGTTCTTC. Translation gives CASSGVTGTSGNNEQFF. Full variable domain (rest looked up from reference TRBV9 and TRBJ2-1): DSGVTQTPKHLITATGQRVTLRCSPRSGDLSVYWYQQSLDQGLQFLIQYYNGEERAKGNILERFSAQQFPDLHSELNLSSLELGDSALYFCASSGVTGTSGNNEQFFGPGTRLTVL.

V gene TRBV28 combines with J gene TRBJ1-2; D ambiguous. V was cut by 1 base and J by 8 bases, with 14 bases left in between. Germline V CDR1 and CDR2: MDHEN, SYDVKM. The CDR3 has 14 residues. The CDR3, as DNA: TGTGCCAGCAGTTTATCTGCCGACCCCGGAGGCTACACCTTC. Its translation: CASSLSADPGGYTF.

Written as DNA, the CDR3 is TGTGCCAGCAACGTACCGGGACAGGGGGCTTGGGAGCAGTACTTC. It is translated as CASNVPGQGAWEQYF. The chain recombines TRBV6-5 with TRBJ2-7; TRBD1 matches 12 bases. Per the germline V gene, CDR1 is MNHEY and CDR2 is SVGAGI. This CDR3 comprises 15 residues. Trimming removed 7 bases from V and 7 bases from J; junction bases left unmatched: 11.

This clone was seen a single time. V is TRBV25-1 and J is TRBJ2-5; possible D gene TRBD2, 6 bases. Between the trimmed V and J ends, which lost 3 bases and 4 bases, there was a span of 15 bases. The CDR3 has 15 residues. CDR1 is MGHDK and CDR2 is SYGVNS in the germline V gene. This CDR3 is CASSESRGGGETQYF. The CDR3 DNA is TGTGCCAGCAGTGAGAGTAGGGGAGGAGGAGAGACCCAGTACTTC.

The count of this clone is one. The V call is TRBV19, the J call TRBJ2-7; no clear D gene. V was pared by 4 bases and J by 4 bases, with 8 bases between. The CDR3 loop spans 12 amino acids. Germline V CDR1 and CDR2: LNHDA, SQIVND (reference sequence). The CDR3 spells CASSTNRYEQYF. The CDR3 bases are TGTGCCAGTAGTACCAATAGATACGAGCAGTACTTC.

This chain connects TRBV4-2 to TRBJ1-6; 7 bases fit TRBD1. The V segment lost 6 bases and the J segment 10 bases; nucleotides outside the gene matches: 15. Germline CDR1 and CDR2: LGHNA and YNFKEQ. The CDR3 loop spans 16 amino acids. The CDR3 region has the DNA TGTGCCAGCAGTCGTGACCCGGGACAGCTTTACTCACCCCTCCACTTT. Residues: CASSRDPGQLYSPLHF.

The rearrangement links TRBV24-1 to TRBJ2-1; possible D gene TRBD2, 5 bases. The V and J ends lost 5 bases and 5 bases respectively, with 9 bases between them. Germline CDR1 reads KGHDR; CDR2 reads SFDVKD. There are 13 residues in the CDR3. The CDR3 region is CATSVAGDNEQFF. In DNA, the CDR3 is TGTGCCACCAGTGTTGCCGGGGACAATGAGCAGTTCTTC.

The chain employs TRBV6-6 and TRBJ1-6; D is uncertain. Trimming left V 5 bases short and J 8 bases short, with 16 bases between. The germline CDR1 and CDR2 sequences are MNHNY and SVGAGI (reference sequence). The CDR3 consists of 15 residues. The CDR3 DNA sequence: TGTGCCAGCAGTCTCCGGACGGTTGGAGATTCACCCCTCCACTTT. Protein sequence: CASSLRTVGDSPLHF.

The V and J genes are TRBV10-1 and TRBJ2-7, with TRBD1 as a possible D gene (6 bases). This CDR3 spans 12 amino acids. Trimming left V 2 bases short and J 5 bases short, with 7 bases between. CDR1 WNHNN and CDR2 SYGVQD come from the germline V gene (reference sequence). The CDR3 nucleotides are TGCGCCAGCAGTGAGGCAGGGGACGAGCAGTACTTC. Its translation is CASSEAGDEQYF.

The V and J genes are TRBV28 and TRBJ2-3, with 9 bases aligning to TRBD2. The V and J ends lost 1 base and 2 bases, in that order; junction bases with no gene match: 7. This CDR3 contains 17 residues. In germline, CDR1 is MDHEN, CDR2 SYDVKM. The CDR3 is CASSLSGASGITDTQYF. As DNA, the CDR3 is TGTGCCAGCAGTTTATCCGGGGCTAGCGGGATCACAGATACGCAGTATTTT.

The rearrangement links TRBV20-1 to TRBJ1-1; D is unclear. From germline, CDR1 is DFQATT and CDR2 SNEGSKA (reference sequence). The CDR3 is 11 amino acids. V lost 5 bases, J lost 4 bases, and 8 bases lay in between. CDR3 amino acids: CSAGIGTEAFF. The CDR3 bases are TGCAGTGCTGGAATTGGCACTGAAGCTTTCTTT.

CDR3 DNA sequence: TGTGCCAGCAGTCCGCCGGGACATCGTGGCTACACCTTC. Translation gives CASSPPGHRGYTF. The rearrangement uses TRBV6-5 and TRBJ1-2; a weak D match, TRBD1 (6 bases). CDR1 is MNHEY, CDR2 SVGAGI, per germline. Trimming shortened V by 5 bases and J by 7 bases, and 14 bases separated the two germline ends. The length of the CDR3 is 13 residues.

This chain links TRBV6-5 with TRBJ1-3; 7 bases are a match to TRBD1. J gave up 0 bases and V 5 bases, and 4 bases lay outside the gene matches. Germline V CDR1 and CDR2: MNHEY, SVGAGI. The CDR3 loop spans 15 amino acids. In DNA, the CDR3 is TGTGCCAGCAGTCCAGGGGGATACTCTGGAAACACCATATATTTT. Translation: CASSPGGYSGNTIYF.

The chain carries TRBV4-2 and TRBJ2-7; either TRBD1 or TRBD2 may supply D (7 bases each). With 0 bases removed from V and 0 bases from J, the gap between germline ends came to 15 bases. Germline CDR1 is LGHNA and CDR2 is YNFKEQ. This CDR3 has 17 amino acids. The CDR3 here is CASSQDRGRETSYEQYF. The CDR3 region has the DNA TGTGCCAGCAGCCAAGATAGGGGGCGGGAGACCTCCTACGAGCAGTACTTC.

The chain combines TRBV28 with TRBJ2-7, with 7 bases fitting TRBD1. Trimming cost V 6 bases and J 2 bases; bases outside gene matches: 13. Germline-derived CDR1 and CDR2 are MDHEN and SYDVKM. The CDR3 is made up of 16 amino acids. The CDR3 loop reads CASSTPTGAIAYEQYF. The CDR3, as DNA: TGTGCCAGCAGCACCCCCACAGGGGCAATCGCCTACGAGCAGTACTTC.

The chain employs TRBV29-1 and TRBJ2-5; D unresolved. In germline, CDR1 is SQVTM, CDR2 ANQGSEA. V was pared by 6 bases and J by 4 bases, with 15 bases between. CDR3 length: 13 residues. The CDR3 DNA reads TGCAGCGTCCCCTCAAGGGTAGGAGAGACCCAGTACTTC. Translated, it gives CSVPSRVGETQYF.

The J gene is TRBJ2-5, the V gene TRBV15; 10 positions agree with TRBD1. The ends lost 5 bases at V and 6 bases at J; junction bases unmatched: 6. Germline CDR1 is LNHNV and CDR2 is YYDKDF (reference sequence). CDR3 size: 14 residues. The CDR3 sequence is CATSYRDRGQTQYF. DNA of the CDR3: TGTGCCACCAGCTACCGGGACAGGGGACAGACCCAGTACTTC.